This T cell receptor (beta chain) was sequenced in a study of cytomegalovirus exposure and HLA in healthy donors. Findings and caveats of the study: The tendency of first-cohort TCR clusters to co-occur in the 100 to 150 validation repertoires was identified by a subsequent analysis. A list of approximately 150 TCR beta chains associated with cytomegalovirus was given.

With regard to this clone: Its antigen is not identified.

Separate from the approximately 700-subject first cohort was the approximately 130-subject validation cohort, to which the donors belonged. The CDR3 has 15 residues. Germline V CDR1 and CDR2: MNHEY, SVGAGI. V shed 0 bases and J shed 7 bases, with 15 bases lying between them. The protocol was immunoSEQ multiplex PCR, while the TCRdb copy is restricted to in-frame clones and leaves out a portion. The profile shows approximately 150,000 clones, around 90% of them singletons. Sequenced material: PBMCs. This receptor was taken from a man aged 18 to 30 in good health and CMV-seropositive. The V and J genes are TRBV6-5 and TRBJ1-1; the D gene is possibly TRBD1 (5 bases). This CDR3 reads CASSYSRGAGVEAFF. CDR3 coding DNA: TGTGCCAGCAGTTACTCGAGGGGTGCGGGGGTTGAAGCTTTCTTT.